This entry features one T cell receptor (beta chain) sequence. The antigen remains undetermined. V gave up 4 bases and J gave up 4 bases; unmatched junction bases: 9. The germline CDR1 and CDR2 sequences are MGHRA and YSYEKL. CDR3 size: 15 residues. Both peripheral blood and punch biopsies of lesional scalp skin were obtained from patients who had alopecia areata. The sample originates from a study of CD8+ T cells in alopecia areata. Overall study: Treated patients took oral tofacitinib at 5 to 10 mg twice daily. A 6-month off-drug phase came after tofacitinib, which had lasted 6 to 18 months. Study findings and constraints: Sequenced scalp T cells also include alphabeta T cells resident in normal skin.

RNA extraction was followed by reverse transcription into cDNA, which acted as the sequencing template. The data were produced by immunoSEQ multiplex PCR, yet TCRdb's version contains in-frame clones alone and is incomplete. The data hold about 180,000 clones, with just under 60% observed a single time. The TCR comes from a human donor with alopecia areata. Sequencing used CD4+ T cells sorted from blood, obtained at week 0. The rearrangement links TRBV4-1 to TRBJ2-7; 8 bases agree with TRBD2. The CDR3 loop is CASSRSGGGQYEQYF. The CDR3 DNA reads TGCGCCAGCAGCCGGAGCGGCGGGGGGCAATACGAGCAGTACTTC.